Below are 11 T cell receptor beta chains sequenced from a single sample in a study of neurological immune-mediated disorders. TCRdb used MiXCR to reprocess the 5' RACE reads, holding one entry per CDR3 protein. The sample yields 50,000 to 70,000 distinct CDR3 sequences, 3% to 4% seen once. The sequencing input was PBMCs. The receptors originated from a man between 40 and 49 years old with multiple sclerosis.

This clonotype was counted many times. The CDR3 nucleotides are TGTGCCAGCAGCCAGACTAGCGGGAGGGCCGGGGAGCTGTTTTTT. Protein sequence: CASSQTSGRAGELFF. The chain recombines TRBV7-3 with TRBJ2-2; 14 bases map to TRBD2. CDR3 length: 15 amino acids. The V gene's germline CDR1 is SGHTA and CDR2 FQGTGA. Trimming cost V 5 bases and J 6 bases; bases outside gene matches: 2. Drawing the rest from reference TRBV7-3 and TRBJ2-2, the complete variable domain is GAGVSQTPSNKVTEKGKYVELRCDPISGHTALYWYRQSLGQGPEFLIYFQGTGAADDSGLPNDRFFAVRPEGSVSTLKIQRTERGDSAVYLCASSQTSGRAGELFFGEGSRLTVL.

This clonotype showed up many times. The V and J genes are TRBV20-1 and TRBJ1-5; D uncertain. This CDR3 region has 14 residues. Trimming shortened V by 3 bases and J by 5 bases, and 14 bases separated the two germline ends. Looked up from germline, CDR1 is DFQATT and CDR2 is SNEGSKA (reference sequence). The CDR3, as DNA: TGCAGTGCTAGTGCCCCTGGGGATCATCAGCCCCAGCATTTT. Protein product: CSASAPGDHQPQHF.

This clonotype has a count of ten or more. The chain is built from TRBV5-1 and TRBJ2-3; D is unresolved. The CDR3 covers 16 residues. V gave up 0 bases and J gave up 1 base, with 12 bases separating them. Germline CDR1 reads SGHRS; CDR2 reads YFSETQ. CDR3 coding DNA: TGCGCCAGCAGCTTGGGGCTCCATCAAGGCACAGATACGCAGTATTTT. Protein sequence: CASSLGLHQGTDTQYF.

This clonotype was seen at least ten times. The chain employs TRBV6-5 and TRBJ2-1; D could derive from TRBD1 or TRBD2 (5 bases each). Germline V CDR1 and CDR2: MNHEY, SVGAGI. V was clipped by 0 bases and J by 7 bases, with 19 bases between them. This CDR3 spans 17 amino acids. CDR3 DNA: TGTGCCAGCAGTTACTCCGCTGGGGGAATGACACTTAATGAGCAGTTCTTC. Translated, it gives CASSYSAGGMTLNEQFF.

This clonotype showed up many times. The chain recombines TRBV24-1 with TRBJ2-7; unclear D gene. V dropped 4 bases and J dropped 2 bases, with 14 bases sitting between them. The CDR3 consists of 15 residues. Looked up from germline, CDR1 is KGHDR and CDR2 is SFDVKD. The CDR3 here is CATSDSGRVAYEQYF. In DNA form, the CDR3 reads TGTGCCACCAGTGACTCCGGACGGGTGGCCTACGAGCAGTACTTC.

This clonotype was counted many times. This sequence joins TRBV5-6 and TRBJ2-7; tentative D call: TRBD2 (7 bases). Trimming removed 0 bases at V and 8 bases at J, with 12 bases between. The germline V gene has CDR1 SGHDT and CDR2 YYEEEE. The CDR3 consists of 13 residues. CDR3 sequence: CASSLGRGPKQYF. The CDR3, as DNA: TGTGCCAGCAGCTTGGGGCGGGGGCCAAAGCAGTACTTC. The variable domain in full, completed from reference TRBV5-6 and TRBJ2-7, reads DAGVTQSPTHLIKTRGQQVTLRCSPKSGHDTVSWYQQALGQGPQFIFQYYEEEERQRGNFPDRFSGHQFPNYSSELNVNALLLGDSALYLCASSLGRGPKQYFGPGTRLTVT.

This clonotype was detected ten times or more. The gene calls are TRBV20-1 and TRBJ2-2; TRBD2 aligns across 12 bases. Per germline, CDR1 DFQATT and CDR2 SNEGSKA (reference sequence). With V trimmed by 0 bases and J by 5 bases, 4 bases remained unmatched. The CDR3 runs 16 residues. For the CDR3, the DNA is TGCAGTGCTAGAGATCGGACTAGCGGGATAACCGGGGAGCTGTTTTTT. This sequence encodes CSARDRTSGITGELFF.

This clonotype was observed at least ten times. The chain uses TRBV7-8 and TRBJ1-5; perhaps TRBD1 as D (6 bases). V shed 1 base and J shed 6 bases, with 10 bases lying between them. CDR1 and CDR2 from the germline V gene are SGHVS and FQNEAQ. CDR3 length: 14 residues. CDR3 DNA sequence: TGTGCCAGCAGCTTAGTTGGGGGGGCTCAGCCCCAGCATTTT. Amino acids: CASSLVGGAQPQHF.

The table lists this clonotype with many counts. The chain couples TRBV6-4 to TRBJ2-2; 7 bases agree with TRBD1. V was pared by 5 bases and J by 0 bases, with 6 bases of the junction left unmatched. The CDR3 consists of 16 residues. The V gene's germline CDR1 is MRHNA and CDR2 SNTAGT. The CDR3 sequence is CASSPKGQPNTGELFF. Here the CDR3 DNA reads TGTGCCAGCAGTCCTAAGGGACAGCCGAACACCGGGGAGCTGTTTTTT.

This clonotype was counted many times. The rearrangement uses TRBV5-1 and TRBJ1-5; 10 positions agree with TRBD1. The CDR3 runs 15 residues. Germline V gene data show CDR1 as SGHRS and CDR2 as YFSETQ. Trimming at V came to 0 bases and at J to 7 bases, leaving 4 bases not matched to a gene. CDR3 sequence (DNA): TGCGCCAGCAGCTTGGGCCCGGGACAGGGGCAGCCCCAGCATTTT. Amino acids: CASSLGPGQGQPQHF.

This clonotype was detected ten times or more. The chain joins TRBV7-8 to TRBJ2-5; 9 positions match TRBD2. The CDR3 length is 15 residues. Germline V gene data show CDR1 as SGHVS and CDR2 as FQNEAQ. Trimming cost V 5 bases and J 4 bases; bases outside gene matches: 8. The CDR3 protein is CASSQRGARSETQYF. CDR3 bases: TGTGCCAGCAGCCAGCGGGGGGCGAGGTCAGAGACCCAGTACTTC.